This passage covers 30 T cell receptor beta chains from one sample sequenced in a study of OX40 agonist ivuxolimab in advanced cancers. To prepare the library, the immunoSEQ multiplex PCR assay was applied. This is the immuneACCESS table as TCRdb keeps it, with only in-frame sequences that have V and J called. A part of the clones is gone; compared with another copy, unresolved V genes explain less than half, and the rest is unexplained. This sample comprises about 40,000 clones, roughly 84% of them detected only once. Of the sample, about 16% falls within the top ten clones. The sample in question was CD4+ or CD8+ T cells sorted from blood, obtained in a trial of the OX40 agonist ivuxolimab. Source of these receptors: an adult with an advanced solid tumor such as melanoma, head and neck, liver or kidney cancer.

The genes are TRBV15 and TRBJ1-5; weak D call: TRBD1 (5 bases). This CDR3 has 16 amino acids. Trimming removed 0 bases from V and 7 bases from J, with 16 bases in between. Germline CDR1 is LNHNV and CDR2 is YYDKDF (reference sequence). The CDR3 is CATSRDRSYQGQPQHF. The CDR3 bases are TGTGCCACCAGCAGAGATCGATCCTACCAGGGACAGCCCCAGCATTTT.

Written as DNA, the CDR3 is TGTGCCAGCAGTGAAGCACCGGGACGGACCTACGAGCAGTACTTC. Translation gives CASSEAPGRTYEQYF. The chain recombines TRBV2 with TRBJ2-7, with D perhaps given as TRBD1 or TRBD2 (5 bases each). Germline CDR1 reads SNHLY; CDR2 reads FYNNEI. This CDR3 spans 15 amino acids. The V and J ends lost 0 bases and 2 bases respectively, with 11 bases between them. Filled out from reference TRBV2 and TRBJ2-7, the complete variable domain reads EPEVTQTPSHQVTQMGQEVILRCVPISNHLYFYWYRQILGQKVEFLVSFYNNEISEKSEIFDDQFSVERPDGSNFTLKIRSTKLEDSAMYFCASSEAPGRTYEQYFGPGTRLTVT.

The chain uses TRBV7-2 and TRBJ1-5; D is uncertain. The ends were cut back, 0 bases at V and 2 bases at J, with 5 bases in the middle. CDR1 SGHTA and CDR2 FQGNSA come from the germline V gene. The CDR3 extends over 14 amino acids. The CDR3 region is CASSLALGNQPQHF. DNA for the CDR3: TGTGCCAGCAGCTTAGCGCTGGGCAATCAGCCCCAGCATTTT.

The chain recombines TRBV4-1 with TRBJ2-1; D is perhaps TRBD2 (5 bases). CDR1 is MGHRA and CDR2 is YSYEKL in the germline V gene. The V end was cut by 0 bases, the J end by 0 bases, with 15 bases between. This CDR3 is 18 amino acids long. The CDR3 region is CASSQEITLGPSYNEQFF. The CDR3 coding sequence is TGCGCCAGCAGCCAAGAAATTACACTAGGCCCCTCCTACAATGAGCAGTTCTTC.

This clone has a handful of counts. The CDR3 nucleotides are TGTGCCTGGATTGTTAAGAGCTCCTATAATTCACCCCTCCACTTT. Amino acids: CAWIVKSSYNSPLHF. The chain is built from TRBV30 and TRBJ1-6, with D unclear. V was cut by 4 bases and J by 0 bases, with 10 bases left in between. The CDR3 is made up of 15 amino acids. Germline-derived CDR1 and CDR2 are GTSNPN and SVGIG (reference sequence). The variable domain in full, completed from reference TRBV30 and TRBJ1-6, reads SQTIHQWPATLVQPVGSPLSLECTVEGTSNPNLYWYRQAAGRGLQLLFYSVGIGQISSEVPQNLSASRPQDRQFILSSKKLLLSDSGFYLCAWIVKSSYNSPLHFGNGTRLTVT.

The DNA of the CDR3 is TGTGCCAGCAGCCCTCGGCGGGGAAGCACAGATACGCAGTATTTT. Translation: CASSPRRGSTDTQYF. The chain has TRBV5-6 and TRBJ2-3, with a possible D match to TRBD2 (6 bases). V was pared by 4 bases and J by 0 bases, with 12 bases between. The CDR3 runs to 15 residues. Germline V gives CDR1 SGHDT, CDR2 YYEEEE.

The chain couples TRBV27 to TRBJ2-1; D is unresolved. V gave up 1 base and J gave up 0 bases, with 16 bases separating them. In germline, CDR1 is MNHEY, CDR2 SMNVEV (reference sequence). The CDR3 is 18 residues long. This CDR3 reads CASSLFSSTLLSYNEQFF. The CDR3 coding sequence is TGTGCCAGCAGTTTATTCTCTTCCACCCTCCTCTCCTACAATGAGCAGTTCTTC.

This clone has just a few counts. CDR3 in DNA: TGCGCCAGCAGCCCCGTGGGGGGTGAAGCTTTCTTT. It translates to CASSPVGGEAFF. The V gene is TRBV5-1, the J gene TRBJ1-1; tentatively, D is TRBD1 (5 bases). Germline CDR1 and CDR2: SGHRS and YFSETQ. V lost 4 bases and J 7 bases, leaving 11 bases between the germline ends. The CDR3 consists of 12 residues.

The rearrangement links TRBV18 to TRBJ1-2; 7 positions agree with TRBD1. This CDR3 contains 14 residues. The V gene's germline CDR1 is KGHSH and CDR2 LQKENI. With V trimmed by 4 bases and J by 2 bases, 4 bases remained unmatched. In nucleotides, the CDR3 is TGTGCCAGCTCACATTACAGGGGCAACTATGGCTACACCTTC. Protein product: CASSHYRGNYGYTF.

This clone is judged medium-sized. The chain recombines TRBV6-4 with TRBJ1-1, with D possibly matching TRBD1 (6 bases). Germline CDR1 is MRHNA and CDR2 is SNTAGT. The V end was cut by 5 bases, the J end by 1 base, with 8 bases between. This CDR3 has 13 residues. The CDR3 sequence: CASSRTENTEAFF. As DNA, the CDR3 is TGTGCCAGCAGTCGGACAGAGAACACTGAAGCTTTCTTT.

V and J are TRBV5-6 and TRBJ2-1, with D unresolved. The ends were cut back, 3 bases at V and 4 bases at J, with 5 bases in the middle. CDR3 length: 12 amino acids. CDR1 and CDR2 (germline): SGHDT, YYEEEE. CDR3 nucleotides: TGTGCCAGCAGCTCAGATTACAATGAGCAGTTCTTC. Its translation is CASSSDYNEQFF.

This sequence joins TRBV28 and TRBJ2-3; tentative D call: TRBD2 (7 bases). The CDR3 runs 15 residues. V dropped 1 base and J dropped 4 bases, with 12 bases sitting between them. Germline CDR1 reads MDHEN; CDR2 reads SYDVKM. CDR3 in DNA: TGTGCCAGCAGTTTATCGGGGGGCGGGCCAGATACGCAGTATTTT. Translation gives CASSLSGGGPDTQYF.

The V call is TRBV5-5, the J call TRBJ2-3; a weak D match, TRBD1 (5 bases). The germline V and J ends were trimmed by 0 bases and 2 bases, with 10 bases remaining between them. CDR3 size: 15 residues. Germline V gene lookup returns CDR1 SGHKS and CDR2 YYEKEE (reference sequence). CDR3 region: CASSLVARDTDTQYF. The CDR3 DNA reads as TGTGCCAGCAGCTTGGTGGCCAGGGACACAGATACGCAGTATTTT.

The CDR3: CATSDVNTEAFF. Here the CDR3 DNA reads TGTGCCACCTCAGACGTGAACACTGAAGCTTTCTTT. The chain couples TRBV21-1 to TRBJ1-1. TRBV21-1 is marked as a pseudogene. The CDR3 sequence is 12 residues long.

The V call is TRBV11-3, the J call TRBJ2-7, with TRBD1 matching 8 bases. CDR3 length: 14 residues. The ends lost 4 bases at V and 6 bases at J; junction bases unmatched: 8. In germline, CDR1 is SGHNT, CDR2 YENEEA. The chain's CDR3 is CASSSRDRLPEQYF. DNA for the CDR3: TGTGCCAGCAGCTCCCGGGACAGGCTACCCGAGCAGTACTTC.

The rearrangement uses TRBV7-9 and TRBJ1-1; D not certain. There are 14 residues in the CDR3. Per the germline V gene, CDR1 is SEHNR and CDR2 is FQNEAQ (reference sequence). V was trimmed by 0 bases and J by 6 bases, leaving 11 bases between them. The CDR3 DNA follows: TGTGCCAGCAGCTTAGCGTGGCGGGTTGCTGAAGCTTTCTTT. Translated: CASSLAWRVAEAFF. The whole variable domain, filled in from reference TRBV7-9 and TRBJ1-1, reads DTGVSQNPRHKITKRGQNVTFRCDPISEHNRLYWYRQTLGQGPEFLTYFQNEAQLEKSRLLSDRFSAERPKGSFSTLEIQRTEQGDSAMYLCASSLAWRVAEAFFGQGTRLTVV.

The chain uses TRBV4-1 and TRBJ1-2; D not certain. The CDR3 is 16 amino acids. The V end lost 0 bases, the J end lost 3 bases, and 14 bases lay between the germline ends. Germline assignment: CDR1 MGHRA and CDR2 YSYEKL. CDR3 nucleotide sequence: TGCGCCAGCAGCCAAGAAATTGGGCGGGCAGACTATGGCTACACCTTC. Its protein product is CASSQEIGRADYGYTF.

This clone occurred once. V usage is TRBV6-5 and J usage is TRBJ2-6; weak D call: TRBD1 (6 bases). Germline-derived CDR1 and CDR2 are MNHEY and SVGAGI. The CDR3 length is 15 residues. Trimming cost V 8 bases and J 3 bases, with 14 bases left between them. The CDR3 here is CASGLQGHGANVLTF. CDR3 coding DNA: TGTGCCAGCGGTCTTCAGGGGCATGGGGCCAACGTCCTGACTTTC.

This clone has a handful of counts. The chain uses TRBV6-1 and TRBJ2-1, with D possibly matching TRBD2 (5 bases). V was trimmed by 6 bases and J by 9 bases, leaving 9 bases between them. The CDR3 covers 11 residues. Germline loops: CDR1 MNHNS, CDR2 SASEGT. This CDR3 reads CASRSGVEQFF. The CDR3 nucleotides are TGTGCCAGCAGGTCCGGGGTTGAGCAGTTCTTC.

The chain uses TRBV19 and TRBJ1-2; 7 nucleotides match TRBD1. CDR1 is LNHDA and CDR2 is SQIVND in the germline V gene (reference sequence). The CDR3 is made up of 16 amino acids. With 2 bases clipped from V and 0 bases from J, the junction kept 6 bases outside the gene matches. CDR3 amino acids: CASSIWTGLTNYGYTF. The CDR3 nucleotides are TGTGCCAGTAGTATATGGACAGGACTTACTAACTATGGCTACACCTTC.

The chain carries TRBV4-2 and TRBJ2-7; D gene uncertain. The germline V gene has CDR1 LGHNA and CDR2 YNFKEQ. Trimming pared 4 bases from V and 0 bases from J, leaving 7 bases between. The CDR3 totals 13 residues. The CDR3: CASSPPSSYEQYF. As DNA, the CDR3 is TGTGCCAGCAGCCCCCCAAGCTCCTACGAGCAGTACTTC.

The J gene is TRBJ2-1, the V gene TRBV2, with 10 nucleotides matching TRBD1. Germline CDR1 SNHLY, CDR2 FYNNEI. J was trimmed by 4 bases and V by 4 bases; bases with no gene match: 7. The CDR3 is 16 amino acids. The CDR3 DNA follows: TGTGCCAGCAGTGTTGGGACAGGGGAATCTTACAATGAGCAGTTCTTC. Its protein is CASSVGTGESYNEQFF.

The chain has TRBV30 and TRBJ1-4; the D is unclear. Germline V gene sequence: CDR1 GTSNPN, CDR2 SVGIG (reference sequence). The CDR3 contains 16 residues. Between the trimmed V and J ends, which lost 0 bases and 5 bases, there was a span of 16 bases. The CDR3 here is CAWSVPEGLRNEKLFF. The CDR3 DNA reads as TGTGCCTGGAGTGTACCGGAGGGCCTGAGAAATGAAAAACTGTTTTTT.

CDR3 region: CATSRDREGGNTGELFF. The CDR3 region has the DNA TGTGCCACCAGCAGAGATAGGGAGGGGGGAAACACCGGGGAGCTGTTTTTT. The V and J genes are TRBV15 and TRBJ2-2, with a tentative D call TRBD2 (7 bases). Germline CDR1 LNHNV, CDR2 YYDKDF (reference sequence). The CDR3 covers 17 residues. Trimming took off 0 bases at V and 2 bases at J, with 13 bases between the two ends.

The genes are TRBV19 and TRBJ1-2; D not certain. V lost 7 bases, J lost 2 bases, and 11 bases lay in between. The CDR3 runs to 13 residues. Germline lookup yields CDR1 LNHDA and CDR2 SQIVND (reference sequence). The DNA for the CDR3 is TGTGCCAGTACGCCTACTCCGAACTATGGCTACACCTTC. Translated: CASTPTPNYGYTF.

The chain uses TRBV11-3 and TRBJ2-3; D is unclear. V lost 3 bases to trimming and J lost 2 bases, with 24 bases between them. The CDR3 extends over 19 amino acids. CDR1 SGHNT and CDR2 YENEEA come from the germline V gene. This CDR3 is CASSFSYYIEQPVTDTQYF. The CDR3, as DNA: TGTGCCAGCAGCTTTAGTTACTACATCGAACAGCCCGTCACAGATACGCAGTATTTT.

V usage is TRBV4-3 and J usage is TRBJ2-1; 7 bases are shared with TRBD2. CDR1 is LGHNA, CDR2 YSLEER, per germline. J lost 4 bases, V lost 4 bases, and 13 bases had no gene match. This CDR3 contains 17 residues. CDR3 sequence (DNA): TGCGCCAGCAGCCCCCAAGGGCCGTCCGGGGGGTACAATGAGCAGTTCTTC. This translates into CASSPQGPSGGYNEQFF.

The chain couples TRBV7-9 to TRBJ2-7, with 8 bases matching TRBD2. Germline-derived CDR1 and CDR2 are SEHNR and FQNEAQ (reference sequence). The CDR3 loop spans 18 amino acids. V gave up 5 bases and J gave up 2 bases; unmatched junction bases: 17. The CDR3 sequence: CASSRRDSGRGRTYEQYF. The CDR3 DNA follows: TGTGCCAGCAGCCGACGGGACTCCGGGAGGGGAAGAACCTACGAGCAGTACTTC.

In its sample, this clone was seen a few times. The CDR3 here is CASSLTGGRLETQYF. As DNA, the CDR3 is TGTGCCAGCAGCTTAACGGGGGGGCGGCTCGAGACCCAGTACTTC. This chain connects TRBV7-2 to TRBJ2-5, with 8 bases lining up with TRBD2. Germline V gives CDR1 SGHTA, CDR2 FQGNSA. The CDR3 consists of 15 residues. The trim removed 2 bases at V and 5 bases at J, leaving 7 bases unmatched.

The chain couples TRBV7-8 to TRBJ1-2; weak D call: TRBD1 (5 bases). This CDR3 is built from 14 residues. Germline-derived CDR1 and CDR2 are SGHVS and FQNEAQ. Trimming pared 5 bases from V and 4 bases from J, leaving 14 bases between. The CDR3 DNA sequence: TGTGCCAGCAGCCTCCAGGGAACGGTCTATGGCTACACCTTC. Protein product: CASSLQGTVYGYTF. The variable domain in full, with the rest retrieved from reference TRBV7-8 and TRBJ1-2, is GAGVSQSPRYKVAKRGQDVALRCDPISGHVSLFWYQQALGQGPEFLTYFQNEAQLDKSGLPSDRFFAERPEGSVSTLKIQRTQQEDSAVYLCASSLQGTVYGYTFGSGTRLTVV.